The sequence of this T cell receptor (beta chain) was determined in a study of OX40 agonist ivuxolimab in advanced cancers. This clone was seen only once. Measured with immunoSEQ multiplex PCR; TCRdb has only the in-frame clones, and not every one. The sample consists of 70,000 to 80,000 clones, around 90% of them appearing once. V shed 8 bases, J shed 6 bases, and the junction held 8 bases outside the gene matches. The length of the CDR3 is 14 residues. In germline, CDR1 is MDHEN, CDR2 SYDVKM. This sequence originates from an adult with an advanced solid tumor such as melanoma, head and neck, liver or kidney cancer. The source was CD4+ or CD8+ T cells sorted from blood, collected in a trial of the OX40 agonist ivuxolimab. The gene calls are TRBV28 and TRBJ1-4, with TRBD1 matching over 8 bases. The chain's CDR3 is CASSPGQEDEKLFF. CDR3 bases: TGTGCCAGCTCGCCGGGACAGGAAGATGAAAAACTGTTTTTT.